The present TCR beta chain was sequenced within a study of T cells in localized non-small cell lung cancer. Some clones are missing from TCRdb's copy, which holds only in-frame ones; the method was immunoSEQ multiplex PCR. Counted here are about 24,000 clones, about 94% occurring once; the ten biggest clones make up 2.5% to 3%. The CDR3 extends over 12 amino acids. V was pared by 7 bases and J by 0 bases, with 8 bases between. Germline CDR1 reads SGHDT; CDR2 reads YYEEEE. This chain links TRBV5-6 with TRBJ2-7; D may be TRBD1 (5 bases). The sequencing used peripheral blood, collected before any cancer treatment. This receptor was obtained from a woman aged 40 to 75 with stage I lung adenocarcinoma. The CDR3 reads CASGQGSYEQYF. The CDR3 DNA reads TGTGCCAGCGGCCAGGGCTCCTACGAGCAGTACTTC.